This T cell receptor (beta chain) was captured in a study of blood T cell repertoires in COVID-19. Study as a whole: Researchers got acute and convalescent COVID-19 samples from the United States, Italy and Spain.

In the authors' workflow: It was from reference gene primer amplification that nucleated cell counts were estimated. Some clones are missing from TCRdb's copy, which holds only in-frame ones; the method was immunoSEQ multiplex PCR. The D gene and trimming were derived from the DNA, and the V and J assignments and clone size from that table. The data contain 55,000 to 70,000 clones, over 80% of them singletons. Trimming cost V 8 bases and J 4 bases; bases outside gene matches: 11. The CDR3 loop spans 16 amino acids. Germline V gene data show CDR1 as SNHLY and CDR2 as FYNNEI. This clone was counted once.

Sample: peripheral blood. The clonotype was recovered from a woman in her fifties or sixties with acute or convalescent COVID-19. This chain joins TRBV2 and TRBJ1-3, with 10 bases fitting TRBD1. CDR3 coding DNA: TGTGCCAGCGGCCCCCTCGGGACAGGGGTCGGAAACACCATATATTTT. This codes for CASGPLGTGVGNTIYF.